The 9 T cell receptor beta chains below were found in one sample sequenced in a study of blood T cells in healthy people across ages. The authors ran a second PCR of 7 to 11 cycles using a sample-barcoded 5' primer and a J-beta primer mix. Using its own MiXCR run on the 5' RACE reads, TCRdb lists one record per CDR3 protein. Here the sample spans 800,000 to 950,000 distinct CDR3 sequences, about 28% being singletons. The same data also contributed to another study, on T cells of mothers and their children.

The sample comprised blood. Receptors originate from a woman aged 40 to 49 in good health.

The CDR3 sequence is CASSKGLTDVSGYTF. The CDR3, as DNA: TGTGCCAGTAGTAAAGGGCTGACAGACGTGAGTGGCTACACCTTC. The chain uses TRBV19 and TRBJ1-2; maybe TRBD1 (5 bases). Germline V gene sequence: CDR1 LNHDA, CDR2 SQIVND (reference sequence). With 4 bases removed from V and 7 bases from J, the gap between germline ends came to 19 bases. This CDR3 has 15 residues.

In its sample, this clonotype was seen a few times. The CDR3 region has the DNA TGTGCCAGCTCACCGTGGATAGCGGGGGTTCAAGAGACCCAGTACTTC. It specifies CASSPWIAGVQETQYF. J is TRBJ2-5 and V is TRBV18; 9 nucleotides align to TRBD2. V shed 3 bases, J shed 2 bases, and the junction held 7 bases outside the gene matches. The CDR3 contains 16 residues. The germline V gene encodes CDR1 KGHSH and CDR2 LQKENI.

A word on this clonotype: An end of the junction differs from the germline gene, which may be a read error. J is TRBJ1-4 and V is TRBV6-1; D gene unclear. This CDR3 contains 17 residues. The V gene's germline CDR1 is MNHNS and CDR2 SASEGT. The CDR3 coding sequence is TGTGCCAGCAGTGAATACGAGCTCCCCACCTTTAACGAAAAACGGTTTTTT. This gives the protein CASSEYELPTFNEKRFF.

This clonotype has just a few counts. The junction shows a germline mismatch at one end, possibly a read error. This rearrangement joins TRBV6-6 to TRBJ2-7; D perhaps matches TRBD1 (5 bases). The CDR3 length is 12 residues. CDR1 and CDR2 (germline): MNHNY, SVGAGI (reference sequence). CDR3 sequence: CASSATAYVQYF. In DNA form, the CDR3 reads TGTGCCAGCAGTGCGACAGCGTACGTGCAGTACTTC.

This chain connects TRBV5-1 to TRBJ2-3; 8 bases fit TRBD1. The CDR3 totals 16 residues. In germline, CDR1 is SGHRS, CDR2 YFSETQ. Losses at the gene ends were 3 bases for V and 3 bases for J; bases not matched to a gene: 9. The DNA for the CDR3 is TGCGCCAGCAGCTACCTCGTGGACAGGGCAACAGATACGCAGTATTTT. Translation gives CASSYLVDRATDTQYF.

The rearrangement joins TRBV28 to TRBJ1-5; D remains ambiguous. The V gene lost 2 bases and the J gene lost 11 bases, with 16 bases spanning the gap. CDR3 length: 14 residues. CDR1 and CDR2 (germline): MDHEN, SYDVKM. The chain's CDR3 is CASSLGPGNQSQHF. In DNA, the CDR3 is TGTGCCAGCAGTTTAGGACCGGGCAACCAGTCCCAGCATTTT.

This clonotype was recorded at least ten times. This sequence joins TRBV15 and TRBJ2-4, with D possibly called TRBD1 or TRBD2 (5 bases each). The CDR3 extends over 14 amino acids. V lost 1 base, J lost 9 bases, and 13 bases lay in between. The germline gives CDR1 LNHNV, CDR2 YYDKDF (reference sequence). CDR3 loop: CATSRGDPGGIQYF. The CDR3 coding sequence is TGTGCCACCAGCAGAGGGGATCCTGGGGGCATTCAGTACTTC.

This clonotype was detected many times. V and J are TRBV29-1 and TRBJ1-1; 8 bases are shared with TRBD1. V trimming: 5 bases; J trimming: 4 bases; junction bases outside the gene matches: 6. The CDR3 runs to 13 residues. Germline values: CDR1 SQVTM, CDR2 ANQGSEA. Here the CDR3 DNA reads TGCAGCGTTCCGTCTACAGGGGGCACTGAAGCTTTCTTT. This translates into CSVPSTGGTEAFF.

The chain employs TRBV6-5 and TRBJ2-5, with 8 bases aligning to TRBD2. V lost 4 bases and J lost 6; bases outside the gene matches: 7. This CDR3 spans 14 amino acids. Germline assignment: CDR1 MNHEY and CDR2 SVGAGI. This CDR3 reads CASSSPGGGKTQYF. The DNA for the CDR3 is TGTGCCAGCAGTTCCCCCGGCGGGGGGAAGACCCAGTACTTC.